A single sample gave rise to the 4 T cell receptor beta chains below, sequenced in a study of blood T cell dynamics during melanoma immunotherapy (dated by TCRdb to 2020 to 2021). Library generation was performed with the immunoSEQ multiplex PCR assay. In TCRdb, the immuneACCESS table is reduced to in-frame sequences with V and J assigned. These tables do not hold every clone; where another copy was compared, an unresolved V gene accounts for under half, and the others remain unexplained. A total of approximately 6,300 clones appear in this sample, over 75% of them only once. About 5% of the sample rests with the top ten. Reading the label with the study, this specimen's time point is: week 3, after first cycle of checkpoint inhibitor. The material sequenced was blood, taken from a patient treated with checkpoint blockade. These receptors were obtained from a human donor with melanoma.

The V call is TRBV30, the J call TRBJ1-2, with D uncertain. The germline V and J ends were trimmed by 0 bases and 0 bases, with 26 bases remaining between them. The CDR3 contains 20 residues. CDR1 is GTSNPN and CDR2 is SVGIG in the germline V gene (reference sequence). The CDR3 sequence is CAWSVELQVTIFRANYGYTF. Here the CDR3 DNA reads TGTGCCTGGAGTGTAGAACTGCAGGTGACGATATTCCGAGCTAACTATGGCTACACCTTC.

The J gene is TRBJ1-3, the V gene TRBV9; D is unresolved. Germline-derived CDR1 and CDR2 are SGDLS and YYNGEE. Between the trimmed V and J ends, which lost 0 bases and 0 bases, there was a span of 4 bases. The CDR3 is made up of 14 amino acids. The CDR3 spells CASSVAYSGNTIYF. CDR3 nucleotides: TGTGCCAGCAGCGTAGCCTACTCTGGAAACACCATATATTTT.

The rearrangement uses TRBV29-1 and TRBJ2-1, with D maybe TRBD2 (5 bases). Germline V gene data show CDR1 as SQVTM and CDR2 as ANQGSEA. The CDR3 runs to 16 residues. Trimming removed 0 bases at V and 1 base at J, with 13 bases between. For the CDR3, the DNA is TGCAGCGTTGAAGAGGGAGACCTGTGGTCCTACAATGAGCAGTTCTTC. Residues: CSVEEGDLWSYNEQFF.

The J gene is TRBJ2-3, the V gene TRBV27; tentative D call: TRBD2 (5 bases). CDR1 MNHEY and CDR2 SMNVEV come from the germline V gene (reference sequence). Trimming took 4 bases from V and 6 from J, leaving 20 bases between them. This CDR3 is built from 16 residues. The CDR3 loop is CASSSHRMTTGDTQYF. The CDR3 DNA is TGTGCCAGCAGTTCCCACCGAATGACTACTGGTGATACGCAGTATTTT.